The 13 T cell receptor beta chains given below trace back to one sample, sequenced in a study of T cells in localized non-small cell lung cancer (dated by TCRdb to the early 2020s). Libraries were made using the immunoSEQ multiplex PCR assay. Here the immuneACCESS table is served through TCRdb, limited to in-frame sequences with V and J called. Missing clones are a known gap in these copies; in checked studies unresolved V genes cover under half, and the rest lacks a known reason. This sample comprises over 15,000 clones, approximately 90% of them detected only once. The ten largest account for over 25% of the sample. Here the sequenced sample was peripheral blood, taken before any cancer treatment. The receptors originated from a female donor of 60 years or more with stage III squamous cell lung carcinoma.

The chain joins TRBV19 to TRBJ1-5; 8 nucleotides align to TRBD1. Germline CDR1 and CDR2: LNHDA and SQIVND (reference sequence). Trimming cost V 2 bases and J 6 bases; bases outside gene matches: 12. The CDR3 length is 17 residues. CDR3 in DNA: TGTGCCAGTAGTATAAATATCCCGGGACAGGTCGGTCAGCCCCAGCATTTT. This sequence encodes CASSINIPGQVGQPQHF.

This chain uses TRBV9 with TRBJ2-2; D remains unclear. With 4 bases removed from V and 0 bases from J, the gap between germline ends came to 10 bases. CDR1 is SGDLS, CDR2 YYNGEE, per germline. This CDR3 is 15 amino acids long. The CDR3 loop reads CASSTTGPNTGELFF. CDR3 DNA: TGTGCCAGCAGCACGACTGGGCCGAACACCGGGGAGCTGTTTTTT.

This chain joins TRBV7-9 and TRBJ2-5, with 7 bases aligning to TRBD1. The CDR3 sequence is 16 residues long. V was pared by 5 bases and J by 1 base, with 10 bases of the junction left unmatched. The germline gives CDR1 SEHNR, CDR2 FQNEAQ (reference sequence). The CDR3 bases are TGTGCCAGCAGCGCGCCGCTTCAGGGGGTCCAAGAGACCCAGTACTTC. It translates to CASSAPLQGVQETQYF.

The V gene is TRBV30, the J gene TRBJ1-4, with no clear D. The germline V gene has CDR1 GTSNPN and CDR2 SVGIG (reference sequence). This CDR3 is built from 15 residues. V was shortened by 4 bases and J by 4 bases, with 16 bases between the two germline ends. This CDR3 is CAWKRLAADNEKLFF. In nucleotides, the CDR3 is TGTGCCTGGAAAAGGCTCGCGGCAGATAATGAAAAACTGTTTTTT.

The chain employs TRBV5-1 and TRBJ1-1; 12 nucleotides align to TRBD1. The CDR3 has 14 residues. Germline CDR1 and CDR2: SGHRS and YFSETQ. Unmatched junction bases numbered 2, after V lost 2 bases and J lost 6 bases. The CDR3 DNA is TGCGCCAGCAGCTTAGGGACAGGGGGCTCTGAAGCTTTCTTT. Translation: CASSLGTGGSEAFF.

The chain employs TRBV11-2 and TRBJ2-1, with 8 positions matching TRBD2. V lost 3 bases and J lost 6; bases outside the gene matches: 4. The germline V gene encodes CDR1 SGHAT and CDR2 FQNNGV. This CDR3 comprises 14 residues. The CDR3 is CASSLAGGFNEQFF. DNA for the CDR3: TGTGCCAGCAGCTTGGCGGGAGGCTTCAATGAGCAGTTCTTC.

The chain combines TRBV2 with TRBJ2-2, with D maybe TRBD1 (5 bases). The CDR3 covers 11 residues. The germline V and J ends were trimmed by 6 bases and 7 bases, with 6 bases remaining between them. Per germline, CDR1 SNHLY and CDR2 FYNNEI. The CDR3, as DNA: TGTGCCAGCAGGCAGGGCGGGGAGCTGTTTTTT. This translates into CASRQGGELFF.

Regarding this clone: A much larger clonotype is one base distant, so this may be a read error. The chain combines TRBV5-4 with TRBJ1-3; D call uncertain. The CDR3 is made up of 13 amino acids. CDR1 and CDR2 from the germline V gene are SGHNT and YYREEE (reference sequence). CDR3 nucleotide sequence: TGTGCCAGCAGCTTGGACCCCGGAAACACCGTATATTTT. It codes for CASSLDPGNTVYF. The variable domain in full, completed from reference TRBV5-4 and TRBJ1-3, reads ETGVTQSPTHLIKTRGQQVTLRCSSQSGHNTVSWYQQALGQGPQFIFQYYREEENGRGNFPPRFSGLQFPNYSSELNVNALELDDSALYLCASSLDPGNTVYFGEGSWLTVV.

V and J are TRBV5-4 and TRBJ1-2, with TRBD1 as a possible D gene (5 bases). The CDR3 extends over 15 amino acids. CDR1 and CDR2 from the germline V gene are SGHNT and YYREEE (reference sequence). V was trimmed by 5 bases and J by 4 bases, leaving 18 bases between them. The CDR3 here is CASRGRDWTLYGYTF. CDR3 in DNA: TGTGCCAGCAGGGGCCGGGACTGGACCCTCTATGGCTACACCTTC.

The J gene is TRBJ2-1, the V gene TRBV7-9, with 11 bases lining up with TRBD2. The germline V gene has CDR1 SEHNR and CDR2 FQNEAQ (reference sequence). Trimming removed 3 bases from V and 3 bases from J; junction bases left unmatched: 1. The CDR3 has 15 residues. The CDR3 reads CASSFTSGGYNEQFF. The CDR3 DNA sequence: TGTGCCAGCAGCTTTACTAGCGGGGGCTACAATGAGCAGTTCTTC.

V is TRBV25-1 and J is TRBJ2-7; D possibly corresponds to TRBD2 (6 bases). V was trimmed by 4 bases and J by 5 bases, leaving 12 bases between them. This CDR3 is built from 13 residues. Germline loops: CDR1 MGHDK, CDR2 SYGVNS. CDR3 region: CASSGWEDHEQYF. The CDR3 DNA reads as TGTGCCAGCAGTGGATGGGAGGACCACGAGCAGTACTTC.

This clone showed up just a few times. The chain recombines TRBV15 with TRBJ1-2; 10 bases align to TRBD1. The CDR3 totals 14 residues. Germline V lookup: CDR1 LNHNV, CDR2 YYDKDF (reference sequence). The V segment lost 5 bases and the J segment 4 bases; nucleotides outside the gene matches: 4. The CDR3 here is CATSLRQGAYGYTF. CDR3 DNA: TGTGCCACCAGCTTAAGACAGGGGGCCTATGGCTACACCTTC.

This clone showed up just once. The rearrangement links TRBV29-1 to TRBJ2-3; no firm D call. Germline CDR1 is SQVTM and CDR2 is ANQGSEA. The ends were cut back, 0 bases at V and 10 bases at J, with 11 bases in the middle. This CDR3 has 12 amino acids. This CDR3 reads CSVEEGWQSQYF. DNA of the CDR3: TGCAGCGTTGAAGAGGGTTGGCAGTCGCAGTATTTT.